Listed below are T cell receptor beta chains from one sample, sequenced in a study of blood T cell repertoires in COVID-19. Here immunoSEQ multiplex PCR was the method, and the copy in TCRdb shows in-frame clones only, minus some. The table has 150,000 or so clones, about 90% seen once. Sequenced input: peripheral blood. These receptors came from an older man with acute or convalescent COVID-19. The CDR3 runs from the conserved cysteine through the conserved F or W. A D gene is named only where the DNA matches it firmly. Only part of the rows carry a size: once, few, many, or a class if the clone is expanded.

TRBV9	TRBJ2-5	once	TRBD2	TGTGCCAGCAGCCCAAGCGGGAGCGAGCAAGAGACCCAGTACTTC	CASSPSGSEQETQYF
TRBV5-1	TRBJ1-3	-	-	TGCGCCAGCAGCGTCGGGGGGAGCTCTGGAAACACCATATATTTT	CASSVGGSSGNTIYF
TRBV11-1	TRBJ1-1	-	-	TGTGCCAGCAGCCAAGGTACAGGGAGCACTGAAGCTTTCTTT	CASSQGTGSTEAFF
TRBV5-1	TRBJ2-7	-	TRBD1	TGCGCCAGCAGAGCCTTGGACAGGGCCTCCTACGAGCAGTACTTC	CASRALDRASYEQYF
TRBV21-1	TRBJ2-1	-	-	TGTGCCAGCAGCAAAGAAGGCGTGGGACAGGTCAAATCCGTCTACAATGAGCAGTTCTTC	CASSKEGVGQVKSVYNEQFF
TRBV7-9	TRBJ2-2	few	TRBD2	TGTGCCAGCAGATCCGCTAGCGGGGGGGCGAACACCGGGGAGCTGTTTTTT	CASRSASGGANTGELFF
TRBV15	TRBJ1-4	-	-	TGTGCCACCAGCAGAGGCAGTAATGAAAAACTGTTTTTT	CATSRGSNEKLFF
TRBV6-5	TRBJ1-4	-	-	TGTGCCAGCAGCCCGACAGCAACTAATGAAAAACTGTTTTTT	CASSPTATNEKLFF
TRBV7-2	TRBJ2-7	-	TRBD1	TGTGCCAGCAGCTTAGCGGCGGGACAGGGGTACGAGCAGTACTTC	CASSLAAGQGYEQYF
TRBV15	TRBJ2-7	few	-	TGTGCCACCAGCAGAGAAGGGGGACGGTGGGGGCAGCTAAACTCCTACGAGCAGTACTTC	CATSREGGRWGQLNSYEQYF
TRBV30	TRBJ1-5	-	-	TGTGCCTGGAGTGACAGAGATCAGCCCCAGCATTTT	CAWSDRDQPQHF
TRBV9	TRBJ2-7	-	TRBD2	TGTGCCAGCAGCGTAACTCACACTAGCGGGACATACGAGCAGTACTTC	CASSVTHTSGTYEQYF
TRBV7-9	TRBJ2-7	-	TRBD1	TGTGCCAGCAGCTTAATACAGGGGAACTACGAGCAGTACTTC	CASSLIQGNYEQYF
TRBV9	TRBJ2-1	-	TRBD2	TGTGCCAGCAGCGTAGGAAGTAGCGGGGGGAATGAGCAGTTCTTC	CASSVGSSGGNEQFF
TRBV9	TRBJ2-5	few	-	TGTGCCAGCAGCGTAGACCCAGGGGGGCAAGAGACCCAGTACTTC	CASSVDPGGQETQYF
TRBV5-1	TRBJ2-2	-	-	TGCGCCAGCAGCTTGGGAGGGGGAGACACCGGGGAGCTGTTTTTT	CASSLGGGDTGELFF
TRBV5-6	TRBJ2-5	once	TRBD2	TGTGCCAGCAGGCCAGCGGGGGACTACCAAGAGACCCAGTACTTC	CASRPAGDYQETQYF
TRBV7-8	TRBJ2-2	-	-	TGTGCCAGCAGCTTACGGGGGACGAACACCGGGGAGCTGTTTTTT	CASSLRGTNTGELFF
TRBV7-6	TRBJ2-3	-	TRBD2	TGTGCCAGCAGCCGCTACGGAGCGGGAGGAACAGATACGCAGTATTTT	CASSRYGAGGTDTQYF
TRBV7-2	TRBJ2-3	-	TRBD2	TGTGCCAGCAGCCGTAGTGGCGGGGGGAGCACAGATACGCAGTATTTT	CASSRSGGGSTDTQYF
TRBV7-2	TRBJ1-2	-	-	TGTGCCAGCAGCAACGCCCGGGACTATGGCTACACCTTC	CASSNARDYGYTF
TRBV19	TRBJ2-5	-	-	TGTGCCAGTAGTGTCACTAGCACGGAGACCCAGTACTTC	CASSVTSTETQYF
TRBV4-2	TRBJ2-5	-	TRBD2	TGTGCCAGCAGCCAAGCGGCTGTCTCGACTAGCGGGTCTCAAGAGACCCAGTACTTC	CASSQAAVSTSGSQETQYF
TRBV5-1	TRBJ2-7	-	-	TGCGCCAGCACCCCTCTAGCGTCTTCCTACGAGCAGTACTTC	CASTPLASSYEQYF
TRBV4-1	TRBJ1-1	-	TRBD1	TGCGCCAGCAGCCAAGTCAGGGGGCGGACTGAAGCTTTCTTT	CASSQVRGRTEAFF
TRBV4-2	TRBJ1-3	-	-	TGTGCCAGCAGCCAAGATCACAGGGTGTCTGGAAACACCATATATTTT	CASSQDHRVSGNTIYF
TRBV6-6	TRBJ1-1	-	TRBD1	TGTGCCAGCAGTTATTCAGCCCGACAGGGGACCTTCTTT	CASSYSARQGTFF
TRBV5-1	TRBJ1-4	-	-	TGCGCCAGCAGCCCCCGACGGGTGGATAATGAAAAACTGTTTTTT	CASSPRRVDNEKLFF
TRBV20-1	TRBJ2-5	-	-	TGCAGTGCTAGTACAGGGTCAGAGACCCAGTACTTC	CSASTGSETQYF
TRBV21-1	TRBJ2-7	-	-	TGTGCCAGCAGCAAAGGTAACAGTTTCCAGTACTTC	CASSKGNSFQYF
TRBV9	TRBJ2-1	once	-	TGTGCCAGCAGCGCCAGCAATGAGCAGTTCTTC	CASSASNEQFF
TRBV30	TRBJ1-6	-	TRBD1	TGTGCCTGGAGGGGGGGACAGGGGGATTCACCCCTCCACTTT	CAWRGGQGDSPLHF
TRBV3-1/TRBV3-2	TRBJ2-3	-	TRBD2	TGTGCCAGCAGCCAGAACGGACTAGCGGGGGTAGATACGCAGTATTTT	CASSQNGLAGVDTQYF
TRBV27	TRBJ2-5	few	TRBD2	TGTGCCAGCCGAGGGACTAGCGGGAGGGCCTTACCGAACCAAGAGACCCAGTACTTC	CASRGTSGRALPNQETQYF
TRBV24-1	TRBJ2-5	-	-	TGTGCCACCAGTGATTCGCGGGAGACCCAGTACTTC	CATSDSRETQYF
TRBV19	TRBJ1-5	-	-	TGTGCCAGTAGTATTCCGACGGGGTTGGGGCAGCCCCAGCATTTT	CASSIPTGLGQPQHF
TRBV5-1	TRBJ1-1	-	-	TGCGCCAGCAGCTTGGATCCAGGGACACCGAACACTGAAGCTTTCTTT	CASSLDPGTPNTEAFF
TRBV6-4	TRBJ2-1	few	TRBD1	TGTGCCAGCAGTTCCTACTTTGCCGCCGGGACAGGGGTTGGTGAGCAGTTCTTC	CASSSYFAAGTGVGEQFF
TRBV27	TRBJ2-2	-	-	TGTGCCAGCAACGCCGGGACAACGCACACCGGGGAGCTGTTTTTT	CASNAGTTHTGELFF
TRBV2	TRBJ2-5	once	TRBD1	TGTGCCAGCAGCGCCAGGGGGACGTTTCTGGGGGAAGAGACCCAGTACTTC	CASSARGTFLGEETQYF
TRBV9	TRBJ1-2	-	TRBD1	TGTGCCAGCAGCCCCAGCCCGGGGACAGTCCAAGAAGGCTACACCTTC	CASSPSPGTVQEGYTF
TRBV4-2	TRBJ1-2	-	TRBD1	TGTGCCAGCAGCCAAGAAACCGGGACAGCCTATGGCTACACCTTC	CASSQETGTAYGYTF
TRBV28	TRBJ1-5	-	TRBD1	TGTGCCAGCAAACGGGACAGGGGGCTCTCCAATCAGCCCCAGCATTTT	CASKRDRGLSNQPQHF
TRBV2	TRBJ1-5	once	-	TGTGCCAGCGACGGGACGGAGGGTGGCAATCAGCCCCAGCATTTT	CASDGTEGGNQPQHF
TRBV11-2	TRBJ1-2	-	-	TGTGCCAGCAGCTTAGTAGAGGGATTTAACTATGGCTACACCTTC	CASSLVEGFNYGYTF
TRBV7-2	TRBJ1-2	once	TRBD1	TGTGCCAGCAGCGACCCGGGGACAGGGTATGGCTACACCTTC	CASSDPGTGYGYTF
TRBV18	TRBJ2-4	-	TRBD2	TGTGCCAGCTCACCATCTAGCGGGGTAGTTCAGTACTTC	CASSPSSGVVQYF
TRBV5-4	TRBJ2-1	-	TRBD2	TGTGCCAGCAGCTTGGAAGTTCTAGCGGGAAGCTCCTACAATGAGCAGTTCTTC	CASSLEVLAGSSYNEQFF
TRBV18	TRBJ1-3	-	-	TGTGCCAGCTCACCAGACTCAAACTCTGGAAACACCATATATTTT	CASSPDSNSGNTIYF